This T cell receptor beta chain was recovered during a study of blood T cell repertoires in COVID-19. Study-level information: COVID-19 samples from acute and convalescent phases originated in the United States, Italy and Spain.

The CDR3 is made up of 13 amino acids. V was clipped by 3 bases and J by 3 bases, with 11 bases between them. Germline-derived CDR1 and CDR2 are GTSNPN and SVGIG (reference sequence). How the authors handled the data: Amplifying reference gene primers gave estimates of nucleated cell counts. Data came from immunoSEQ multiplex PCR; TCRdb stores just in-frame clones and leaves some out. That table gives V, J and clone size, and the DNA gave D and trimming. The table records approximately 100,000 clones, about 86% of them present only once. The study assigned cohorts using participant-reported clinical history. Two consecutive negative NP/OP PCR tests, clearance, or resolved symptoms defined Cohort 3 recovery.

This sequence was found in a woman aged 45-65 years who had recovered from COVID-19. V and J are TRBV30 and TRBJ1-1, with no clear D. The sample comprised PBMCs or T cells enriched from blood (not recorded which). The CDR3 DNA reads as TGTGCCTGGAGGTTTGGGAGGGACACTGAAGCTTTCTTT. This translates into CAWRFGRDTEAFF.